This passage covers 22 T cell receptor beta chains from one sample sequenced in a study of blood T cell repertoires in COVID-19. Sequenced by immunoSEQ multiplex PCR; TCRdb stores in-frame clones only, minus some. This sample yields more than 150,000 clones, of which roughly 84% are seen a single time; 10% to 15% belongs to the top ten. Sequences were obtained from PBMCs or T cells enriched from blood (not recorded which). The receptors were gathered from an older woman who had recovered from COVID-19.

The J gene is TRBJ1-2, the V gene TRBV9; possible D gene TRBD1, 5 bases. Trimming pared 0 bases from V and 7 bases from J, leaving 19 bases between. The CDR3 loop spans 16 amino acids. Per the germline V gene, CDR1 is SGDLS and CDR2 is YYNGEE. In DNA form, the CDR3 reads TGTGCCAGCAGCGTAGCTACGGGGGGTGGGTTGGGTGGCTACACCTTC. Residues: CASSVATGGGLGGYTF.

The V call is TRBV12-3 or TRBV12-4, the J call TRBJ2-3; tentatively, D is TRBD1 (6 bases). The CDR3 extends over 12 amino acids. The V gene lost 6 bases and the J gene lost 6 bases, with 10 bases spanning the gap. The CDR3 region is CASSLRGDTQYF. CDR3 DNA: TGTGCCAGCAGCCTTAGGGGGGATACGCAGTATTTT.

This clone came up once. V gene TRBV10-2 combines with J gene TRBJ2-2; D may be TRBD2 (6 bases). Trimming stripped 3 bases from V and 2 bases from J, with 13 bases between. This CDR3 contains 16 residues. Germline loops: CDR1 WSHSY, CDR2 SAAADI. This CDR3 is CASSDVAEVNTGELFF. In DNA, the CDR3 is TGCGCCAGCAGTGACGTAGCGGAGGTTAACACCGGGGAGCTGTTTTTT.

The chain has TRBV20-1 and TRBJ2-7; 10 bases are a match to TRBD2. V lost 3 bases to trimming and J lost 3 bases; unmatched junction nucleotides: 8. The CDR3 length is 15 residues. CDR1 is DFQATT and CDR2 is SNEGSKA in the germline V gene (reference sequence). The CDR3 loop reads CSASPGTSAFYEQYF. CDR3 sequence (DNA): TGCAGTGCTAGTCCCGGGACTAGCGCTTTCTACGAGCAGTACTTC.

The gene calls are TRBV20-1 and TRBJ2-1; 9 bases are a match to TRBD2. The germline CDR1 and CDR2 sequences are DFQATT and SNEGSKA (reference sequence). Trimming at V came to 3 bases and at J to 3 bases, leaving 12 bases not matched to a gene. The CDR3 runs 17 residues. This CDR3 reads CSASDPMSGRHYNEQFF. CDR3 nucleotides: TGCAGTGCTAGTGACCCTATGAGCGGGAGGCACTACAATGAGCAGTTCTTC.

This sequence joins TRBV5-1 and TRBJ1-6; no definite D call. CDR1 SGHRS and CDR2 YFSETQ come from the germline V gene. V shed 4 bases and J shed 9 bases, with 17 bases lying between them. This CDR3 spans 15 amino acids. This CDR3 reads CASSATLSGGSPLHF. The CDR3 region has the DNA TGCGCCAGCAGCGCGACTCTTTCTGGTGGTTCACCCCTCCACTTT.

V is TRBV28 and J is TRBJ2-7, with 10 bases that match TRBD2. The V segment lost 3 bases and the J segment 3 bases; nucleotides outside the gene matches: 11. The CDR3 runs 17 residues. Looked up from germline, CDR1 is MDHEN and CDR2 is SYDVKM. CDR3 DNA sequence: TGTGCCAGCAGTTTGGAAACTAGCGGGAACAGGATCTACGAGCAGTACTTC. Amino acid sequence: CASSLETSGNRIYEQYF. Based on the CDR3 plus reference TRBV28 and TRBJ2-7, the full variable domain is DVKVTQSSRYLVKRTGEKVFLECVQDMDHENMFWYRQDPGLGLRLIYFSYDVKMKEKGDIPEGYSVSREKKERFSLILESASTNQTSMYLCASSLETSGNRIYEQYFGPGTRLTVT.

The V gene is TRBV4-2, the J gene TRBJ2-3; tentatively, D is TRBD1 (6 bases). The V gene's germline CDR1 is LGHNA and CDR2 YNFKEQ. CDR3 length: 13 residues. V lost 0 bases and J 8 bases, leaving 9 bases between the germline ends. The DNA of the CDR3 is TGTGCCAGCAGCCAAGATGAAGGGGGTACGCAGTATTTT. The encoded protein is CASSQDEGGTQYF.

The chain joins TRBV15 to TRBJ1-5; D call uncertain. The germline V gene encodes CDR1 LNHNV and CDR2 YYDKDF (reference sequence). The CDR3 is 15 residues long. Trimming took 0 bases from V and 3 from J, leaving 9 bases between them. CDR3 DNA sequence: TGTGCCACCAGCAGAGATCCAGGCTACAATCAGCCCCAGCATTTT. Amino acid sequence: CATSRDPGYNQPQHF.

The chain combines TRBV5-1 with TRBJ1-6, with D possibly being TRBD1 (5 bases). The length of the CDR3 is 15 residues. From germline, CDR1 is SGHRS and CDR2 YFSETQ. With 0 bases removed from V and 10 bases from J, the gap between germline ends came to 14 bases. The CDR3 coding sequence is TGCGCCAGCAGCTTGGCTTTCAGGGAGGCATCACCCCTCCACTTT. Protein product: CASSLAFREASPLHF.

This chain joins TRBV7-8 and TRBJ1-1; D is unclear. The CDR3 runs 14 residues. Trimming cost V 0 bases and J 0 bases, with 5 bases left between them. Germline-derived CDR1 and CDR2 are SGHVS and FQNEAQ. Written as DNA, the CDR3 is TGTGCCAGCAGCTTAGCGAGTGTGAACACTGAAGCTTTCTTT. This translates into CASSLASVNTEAFF.

This clone came up a few times. The chain recombines TRBV5-1 with TRBJ2-7; D possibly corresponds to TRBD1 (6 bases). The CDR3 contains 14 residues. Germline V lookup: CDR1 SGHRS, CDR2 YFSETQ. V lost 4 bases to trimming and J lost 4 bases, with 15 bases between them. For the CDR3, the DNA is TGCGCCAGCAGCCCCCGGAACAGGGAATACGAGCAGTACTTC. This translates into CASSPRNREYEQYF.

J is TRBJ2-1 and V is TRBV6-1, with D perhaps matching TRBD1 (6 bases). Trimming pared 2 bases from V and 2 bases from J, leaving 13 bases between. The germline V gene encodes CDR1 MNHNS and CDR2 SASEGT. CDR3 length equals 16 residues. CDR3 loop: CASSEKGRGPYNEQFF. The CDR3 DNA sequence: TGTGCCAGCAGTGAAAAGGGCAGGGGCCCCTACAATGAGCAGTTCTTC.

The V call is TRBV12-3 or TRBV12-4, the J call TRBJ1-1; D might be TRBD1 (5 bases). CDR3 length: 13 residues. V lost 1 base, J lost 6 bases, and 9 bases lay in between. CDR3 bases: TGTGCCAGCAGTTTAGGCAGGGTCGCTGAAGCTTTCTTT. Translating it yields CASSLGRVAEAFF.

The V gene is TRBV4-1, the J gene TRBJ2-3; 7 positions agree with TRBD2. V dropped 0 bases and J dropped 9; count of bases not matched to a gene: 3. Germline V gene data show CDR1 as MGHRA and CDR2 as YSYEKL. The length of the CDR3 is 13 residues. CDR3 nucleotides: TGCGCCAGCAGCCAAGAGCGGGGGACCACGCAGTATTTT. Protein product: CASSQERGTTQYF.

This clone was picked up one time. This sequence joins TRBV5-1 and TRBJ1-1; D is unclear. CDR1 SGHRS and CDR2 YFSETQ come from the germline V gene. V was trimmed by 5 bases and J by 6 bases, leaving 14 bases between them. The CDR3 loop spans 13 amino acids. The CDR3 DNA reads as TGCGCCAGCAGTCTCAACGGGAGCCCTGAAGCTTTCTTT. Translating gives CASSLNGSPEAFF.

The chain uses TRBV23-1 and TRBJ2-7; 7 bases fit TRBD1. TRBV23-1 has ORF status, its function being uncertain. The trim removed 8 bases at V and 3 bases at J, leaving 13 bases unmatched. The CDR3 has 15 amino acids. The CDR3 spells CASSESGTVIYEQYF. The CDR3 nucleotides read TGCGCCAGCTCCGAATCCGGGACAGTGATCTACGAGCAGTACTTC.

This clone was picked up a small number of times. The chain uses TRBV10-3 and TRBJ1-4; the match to TRBD1 covers 7 bases. The CDR3 is 14 residues long. Germline CDR1 and CDR2: ENHRY and SYGVKD. J was trimmed by 7 bases and V by 10 bases; bases with no gene match: 12. The CDR3, as DNA: TGTGCCAGCCAACAGGGGATTGGGAGTGAAAAACTGTTTTTT. It translates to CASQQGIGSEKLFF.

This chain uses TRBV9 with TRBJ2-5; the match to TRBD1 covers 7 bases. The germline gives CDR1 SGDLS, CDR2 YYNGEE. CDR3 size: 15 residues. J lost 2 bases, V lost 4 bases, and 8 bases had no gene match. In DNA form, the CDR3 reads TGTGCCAGCAGCCCCCACCGGGACAGTCAAGAGACCCAGTACTTC. This codes for CASSPHRDSQETQYF.

The chain carries TRBV5-1 and TRBJ1-2; D is perhaps TRBD1 (5 bases). Germline V gives CDR1 SGHRS, CDR2 YFSETQ. V lost 7 bases to trimming and J lost 0 bases, with 16 bases between them. CDR3 size: 15 residues. The CDR3 DNA follows: TGCGCCAGCTCGAACCAGGGCCCTCCTAACTATGGCTACACCTTC. Amino acid sequence: CASSNQGPPNYGYTF.

The rearrangement links TRBV2 to TRBJ2-2; 11 bases map to TRBD2. This CDR3 region has 18 residues. Germline lookup yields CDR1 SNHLY and CDR2 FYNNEI. With 4 bases clipped from V and 0 bases from J, the junction kept 7 bases outside the gene matches. CDR3 DNA: TGTGCCAGCAGTGGGAAACTAGCGGGGGTACCGAACACCGGGGAGCTGTTTTTT. Its translation: CASSGKLAGVPNTGELFF.

The rearrangement joins TRBV4-2 to TRBJ1-3, with D possibly being TRBD1 (6 bases). Trimming shortened V by 5 bases and J by 3 bases, and 11 bases separated the two germline ends. The CDR3 covers 14 residues. Germline CDR1 and CDR2: LGHNA and YNFKEQ. DNA for the CDR3: TGTGCCAGCAGCGTACAGGGATATGGAAACACCATATATTTT. The encoded protein is CASSVQGYGNTIYF.